This TCR beta chain is drawn from a study of T cells in Graves' hyperthyroidism and ophthalmopathy. Study outcomes and limitations: Researchers report that a 13 V-J model separated ophthalmopathy from stable hyperthyroidism. Clonotypes that were expanded in thyroid above 0.001 mostly appeared in blood too.

Amplification yielded TCR beta CDR3 regions, with RNA transcripts as the source. The TCR CDR3 first-round RT-PCR relied on the HTBI primer set. MiXCR, applied by TCRdb to the multiplex PCR reads, yields one record per CDR3 protein. The profile covers about 380,000 distinct CDR3 sequences, with roughly 20% appearing a single time and 35% to 45% taken by the ten largest. PBMCs were derived from 10 ml fresh peripheral blood. Comments on this clonotype: Its antigen is unknown.

The sequence was obtained from a man aged 18 to 29 with Graves' ophthalmopathy. The sample was blood.

The CDR3 DNA reads as TGTGCCAGCAGACCTCGGGGGATGTTGTATGGCTACACCTTC. It codes for CASRPRGMLYGYTF. The chain has TRBV6-1 and TRBJ1-2; possibly TRBD1 for D (5 bases). CDR1 and CDR2 (germline): MNHNS, SASEGT. The CDR3 is made up of 14 amino acids. Trimming cost V 6 bases and J 5 bases, with 16 bases left between them.